This T cell receptor beta chain appears in the sequencing data of a study of cytomegalovirus exposure and HLA in healthy donors. Regarding the study as a whole: With high specificity and sensitivity, the classifier reportedly diagnosed cytomegalovirus status. The tendency of first-cohort TCR clusters to co-occur in the 90 to 150 validation repertoires was the finding of a later analysis. TCR beta chains numbering more than 150 were designated cytomegalovirus-associated.

Measured with immunoSEQ multiplex PCR; TCRdb has only the in-frame clones, and not every one. The data contain about 110,000 clones, more than 90% of them singletons. About this clone: No antigen is known for it.

Material for sequencing was PBMCs. The source is a woman aged 18-29 years in good health and CMV-seronegative.

The CDR3: CASSETTSPLHF. CDR3 sequence (DNA): TGTGCCAGCAGTGAGACTACTTCACCCCTCCACTTT. The chain joins TRBV27 to TRBJ1-6; D uncertain. This CDR3 has 12 residues. Trimming left V 5 bases short and J 9 bases short, with 8 bases between. Germline V CDR1 and CDR2: MNHEY, SMNVEV (reference sequence).